This is a list of T cell receptor beta chains from one sample in a study of T cell responses to AZD1222 COVID-19 vaccine. TCRdb keeps only in-frame clones here, not all; method: immunoSEQ multiplex PCR. The sample includes some 170,000 clones, approximately 94% of them seen just once. The sample was peripheral blood, taken 28 days after the second AZD1222 dose. The receptors were sampled from an adult who received the AZD1222 COVID-19 vaccine. Each CDR3 is given with its conserved first and last residue. D genes are given only for firm matches. Only part of the rows carry a size: once, few, many, or a class if the clone is expanded.

>TRBD1|NA|TRBV7-9|TRBJ1-2
TGTGCCAGCAGCCCGCCCCTCCGGGACAGGGGCAACTATGGCTACACCTTC
CASSPPLRDRGNYGYTF
>TRBD2|NA|TRBV30|TRBJ2-7
TGTGCCTGGAGTACTAGCGGGGAGTACGAGCAGTACTTC
CAWSTSGEYEQYF
>NA|once|TRBV6-5|TRBJ2-2
TGTGCCAGCAGTTACCAAGCGGGGAACACCGGGGAGCTGTTTTTT
CASSYQAGNTGELFF
>NA|NA|TRBV14|TRBJ2-7
TGTGCCAGCAGTTTAGCCGGGACGATCTCCTACGAGCAGTACTTC
CASSLAGTISYEQYF
>NA|NA|TRBV3-1/TRBV3-2|TRBJ2-7
TGTGCCAGCAGCCAAGGTAGCGGCTCCTACGAGCAGTACTTC
CASSQGSGSYEQYF
>NA|NA|TRBV30|TRBJ1-1
TGTGCCTGGATAGAGGCTTACAACACTGAAGCTTTCTTT
CAWIEAYNTEAFF
>NA|NA|TRBV6-1|TRBJ1-6
TGTGCCAGCAGTGAAAGGGTTCCCAATTCACCCCTCCACTTT
CASSERVPNSPLHF
>NA|NA|TRBV2|TRBJ1-1
TGTGCCAGCAGGACCGGGCAGAACACTGAAGCTTTCTTT
CASRTGQNTEAFF
>NA|once|TRBV28|TRBJ1-5
TGTGCCAGCAGGGCCTCGAAGAGCAATCAGCCCCAGCATTTT
CASRASKSNQPQHF
>NA|NA|TRBV6-5|TRBJ1-2
TGTGCCAGCGGGGGGGGAAAGTACTATGGCTACACCTTC
CASGGGKYYGYTF
>NA|NA|TRBV18|TRBJ2-3
TGTGCCAGCTCACCCGATTCCGTCAGAGTTTTACCCACAGATACGCAGTATTTT
CASSPDSVRVLPTDTQYF
>NA|NA|TRBV30|TRBJ1-6
TGTGCCTGGAGTGTTGGGTCCTATAATTCACCCCTCCACTTT
CAWSVGSYNSPLHF
>NA|NA|TRBV5-1|TRBJ1-2
TGCGCCAGCAGCTTGGATGAAGGGGGGTCCTATGGCTACACCTTC
CASSLDEGGSYGYTF
>TRBD1|NA|TRBV7-8|TRBJ1-2
TGTGCCAGCAGCTCAGGACAGGGGGCGTTGGGCTACACCTTC
CASSSGQGALGYTF
>NA|NA|TRBV28|TRBJ2-7
TGTGCCAGCAGTTTATTAGGCGCGGGTCACGAGGACGAGCAGTACTTC
CASSLLGAGHEDEQYF
>NA|NA|TRBV5-1|TRBJ1-6
TGCGCCAGCAGCTTGGTTCCGACGGACTCCAATTCACCCCTCCACTTT
CASSLVPTDSNSPLHF
>TRBD1|NA|TRBV10-3|TRBJ2-7
TGTGCCATCATGGGCCATCCGACAGGGCAACCAACCTACGAGCAGTACTTC
CAIMGHPTGQPTYEQYF
>TRBD1|NA|TRBV11-1|TRBJ1-2
TGTGCCAGCAGCCACCACGAACAGGGGGGAAACTATGGCTACACCTTC
CASSHHEQGGNYGYTF
>TRBD2|NA|TRBV3-1/TRBV3-2|TRBJ2-7
TGTGCCAGCAGCCAACTAGCGGGAGGTCCCGAGCAGTACTTC
CASSQLAGGPEQYF
>NA|once|TRBV19|TRBJ2-7
TGTGCCAGTAGTCCTACGGGAGCAAACATACTCTCCTACGAGCAGTACTTC
CASSPTGANILSYEQYF
>TRBD2|NA|TRBV19|TRBJ2-1
TGTGCCAGTAGTGAACCGCTAGCGGGAGTAGGCAATGAGCAGTTCTTC
CASSEPLAGVGNEQFF
>TRBD1|NA|TRBV5-1|TRBJ1-2
TGCGCCAGCAGAGGGACAGGGCCAGCTAACTATGGCTACACCTTC
CASRGTGPANYGYTF
>NA|NA|TRBV30|TRBJ1-6
TGTGCCTGGAGTCCGGACGGAATTAATTCACCCCTCCACTTT
CAWSPDGINSPLHF
>NA|NA|TRBV30|TRBJ2-2
TGTGCCTGGAGTGTAAACGCCCACGGGACCGGGGAGCTGTTTTTT
CAWSVNAHGTGELFF
>TRBD1|once|TRBV5-1|TRBJ2-3
TGCGCCAGCAGCGATCGGACAGGGGGCACAGATACGCAGTATTTT
CASSDRTGGTDTQYF
>TRBD2|NA|TRBV6-1|TRBJ2-1
TGTGCCAGCAGTGATTACCTAGCGGGAGGGCCAAATGAGCAGTTCTTC
CASSDYLAGGPNEQFF
>NA|once|TRBV3-1/TRBV3-2|TRBJ1-5
TGTGCCAGCAGCCAAGATCTGAGGGGTAATCAGCCCCAGCATTTT
CASSQDLRGNQPQHF
>TRBD2|NA|TRBV9|TRBJ2-5
TGTGCCAGCAGCCCTAGCGGGTTCCAAGAGACCCAGTACTTC
CASSPSGFQETQYF
>TRBD1|once|TRBV4-3|TRBJ1-5
TGCGCCAGCAGCCAAACAGGGGGGCATCAGCCCCAGCATTTT
CASSQTGGHQPQHF
>NA|NA|TRBV7-2|TRBJ2-1
TGTGCCAGCAGCTTAGGATACGGGCTCAATGAGCAGTTCTTC
CASSLGYGLNEQFF
>NA|NA|TRBV7-2|TRBJ1-3
TGTGCCAGCAGCCCTCGGGGCAGAGACTACTCTGGAAACACCATATATTTT
CASSPRGRDYSGNTIYF
>NA|NA|TRBV13|TRBJ2-7
TGTGCCAGCAGCTTAGCGGGACCGGCCTCCTACGAGCAGTACTTC
CASSLAGPASYEQYF
>NA|once|TRBV28|TRBJ1-1
TGTGCCAGCAGTTTAATATCCCAGGCCCACGAAGCTTTCTTT
CASSLISQAHEAFF
>NA|NA|TRBV4-2|TRBJ1-6
TGTGCCAGCAGCCAACTGCCTGGCTCGGGCTCCAATTCACCCCTCCACTTT
CASSQLPGSGSNSPLHF
>TRBD2|NA|TRBV9|TRBJ2-1
TGTGCCAGCAGCTCAACTGTCGGGCTAGCGGTCAATGAGCAGTTCTTC
CASSSTVGLAVNEQFF
>TRBD1|once|TRBV7-9|TRBJ1-3
TGTGCCGGGCAAACAGGGGAAGGAAACACCATATATTTT
CAGQTGEGNTIYF
>NA|NA|TRBV18|TRBJ2-1
TGTGCCAGCTCACCACAAGGGGCCGGTACAAATGAGCAGTTCTTC
CASSPQGAGTNEQFF
>TRBD2|NA|TRBV23-1|TRBJ2-1
TGCGCCAGCAGTCAGTCAGCCCCGGGGGGCTACAATGAGCAGTTCTTC
CASSQSAPGGYNEQFF
>NA|NA|TRBV18|TRBJ2-1
TGTGCCAGCTCACCACTCGGGATCTCCTACAATGAGCAGTTCTTC
CASSPLGISYNEQFF
>TRBD1|NA|TRBV29-1|TRBJ2-7
TGCAGCGTTGAATGGAGGGGGACAGGACCCTACGAGCAGTACTTC
CSVEWRGTGPYEQYF
>TRBD1|NA|TRBV6-1|TRBJ2-7
TGTGCCAGCAGAGAAGCAGGGGGCGCGTACGAGCAGTACTTC
CASREAGGAYEQYF
>NA|NA|TRBV24-1|TRBJ2-6
TGTGCCACCAGAGACCGGGTCACAAACAACTCTGGGGCCAACGTCCTGACTTTC
CATRDRVTNNSGANVLTF
>NA|NA|TRBV2|TRBJ2-1
TGTGCCAGCAGCACCAATGGCCAGCGGACTTACAATGAGCAGTTCTTC
CASSTNGQRTYNEQFF
>NA|NA|TRBV6-5|TRBJ2-7
TGTGCCAGCAGTTACTCATGGGACGAGAGAGCCTACGAGCAGTACTTC
CASSYSWDERAYEQYF
>NA|NA|TRBV12-3/TRBV12-4|TRBJ1-2
TGTGCCAGCAGTTCGTACAGCGATGGCTACACCTTC
CASSSYSDGYTF
>TRBD1|NA|TRBV7-6|TRBJ2-1
TGTGCCAGCAGCCCCCGACAGGGGGTTTACAATGAGCAGTTCTTC
CASSPRQGVYNEQFF
>NA|NA|TRBV6-5|TRBJ2-1
TGTGCCAGCAGTTTACTAGACGTCTCACGTGAGCAGTTCTTC
CASSLLDVSREQFF
>NA|few|TRBV29-1|TRBJ2-1
TGCAGCGTTGTTCCGCAGGGTGGCTACAATGAGCAGTTCTTC
CSVVPQGGYNEQFF
>TRBD1|NA|TRBV7-9|TRBJ1-4
TGTGCCAGCAGCTTAGGACTGGGACAGGGGAATGAAAAACTGTTTTTT
CASSLGLGQGNEKLFF
>NA|NA|TRBV10-1|TRBJ1-6
TGCGCCAGCAGTGAACCAAGGCAAGACCCAGTCGATACTATCTCACCCCTCCACTTT
CASSEPRQDPVDTISPLHF
>TRBD1|NA|TRBV5-1|TRBJ2-2
TGCGCCAGCAGCCCCGCCGGGACAGTCGGGGAGCTGTTTTTT
CASSPAGTVGELFF
>NA|NA|TRBV2|TRBJ2-2
TGTGCCAGCAGTGAACGGAACACCGGGGAGCTGTTTTTT
CASSERNTGELFF